This passage covers 12 T cell receptor beta chains from one sample sequenced in a study of blood T cell repertoires in COVID-19. Using immunoSEQ multiplex PCR, the repertoire was profiled, and TCRdb retains in-frame clones only, with some absent. The table shows about 210,000 clones, with approximately 84% occurring only once. The specimen sequenced was peripheral blood. The receptor source for this set is a woman in her forties or fifties with active or convalescent COVID-19.

The rearrangement joins TRBV5-1 to TRBJ2-7; possibly TRBD2 for D (5 bases). Germline CDR1 reads SGHRS; CDR2 reads YFSETQ. V was pared by 7 bases and J by 0 bases, with 14 bases between. The CDR3 is 14 amino acids. CDR3 DNA: TGCGCCAGCGCCCCGGAGGCATCCTCCTACGAGCAGTACTTC. Residues: CASAPEASSYEQYF.

The chain carries TRBV2 and TRBJ2-5; 8 positions match TRBD1. The germline CDR1 and CDR2 sequences are SNHLY and FYNNEI. V dropped 4 bases and J dropped 5; count of bases not matched to a gene: 0. This CDR3 has 12 residues. The CDR3 spells CASSGQGETQYF. CDR3 DNA: TGTGCCAGCAGTGGACAGGGGGAGACCCAGTACTTC.

V usage is TRBV5-4 and J usage is TRBJ2-1; perhaps TRBD2 as D (6 bases). Trimming left V 1 base short and J 5 bases short, with 10 bases between. Germline CDR1 reads SGHNT; CDR2 reads YYREEE (reference sequence). The CDR3 totals 14 residues. The CDR3 bases are TGTGCCAGCAGCTTGCCTAGCGACCACAATGAGCAGTTCTTC. It yields the protein CASSLPSDHNEQFF.

The chain is built from TRBV11-2 and TRBJ1-1; the D is unclear. Trimming shortened V by 4 bases and J by 3 bases, and 21 bases separated the two germline ends. Looked up from germline, CDR1 is SGHAT and CDR2 is FQNNGV. This CDR3 has 17 amino acids. The CDR3 is CASSYRSGLLRDTEAFF. DNA for the CDR3: TGTGCCAGCAGCTACAGATCCGGCTTACTTCGAGACACTGAAGCTTTCTTT.

The J gene is TRBJ2-7, the V gene TRBV6-5, with D possibly being TRBD2 (6 bases). This CDR3 spans 13 amino acids. V lost 0 bases and J lost 6, with 9 bases in between. CDR1 is MNHEY, CDR2 SVGAGI, per germline. The DNA of the CDR3 is TGTGCCAGCAGTTACTCGGAGGGTCTCGAGCAGTACGTC. This codes for CASSYSEGLEQYV.

The chain recombines TRBV19 with TRBJ1-6; 8 bases map to TRBD1. V shed 7 bases, J shed 8 bases, and the junction held 10 bases outside the gene matches. The CDR3 is made up of 15 amino acids. From germline, CDR1 is LNHDA and CDR2 SQIVND (reference sequence). DNA for the CDR3: TGTGCCAGTACCCGGACAGGGACTATAGATTCACCCCTCCACTTT. This translates into CASTRTGTIDSPLHF.

J is TRBJ2-3 and V is TRBV29-1; no definite D call. CDR3 length equals 12 residues. Germline assignment: CDR1 SQVTM and CDR2 ANQGSEA. Trimming took off 3 bases at V and 5 bases at J, with 9 bases between the two ends. CDR3 in amino acids: CSVDVFRDTQYF. CDR3 nucleotides: TGCAGCGTTGATGTGTTCCGAGATACGCAGTATTTT.

This chain connects TRBV6-5 to TRBJ1-1; D is uncertain. The ends were cut back, 2 bases at V and 0 bases at J, with 13 bases in the middle. This CDR3 has 16 residues. Germline V lookup: CDR1 MNHEY, CDR2 SVGAGI. The CDR3, as DNA: TGTGCCAGCAGTTACGGTAGCCACCGAATGAACACTGAAGCTTTCTTT. Translation gives CASSYGSHRMNTEAFF.

The chain is built from TRBV18 and TRBJ1-5; the match to TRBD1 covers 9 bases. After removal of 0 bases from V and 4 bases from J, the junction contained 4 bases not matched to a gene. Germline assignment: CDR1 KGHSH and CDR2 LQKENI. CDR3 size: 16 residues. The CDR3 here is CASSPPGQGTNQPQHF. The CDR3 DNA is TGTGCCAGCTCACCACCAGGACAGGGGACAAATCAGCCCCAGCATTTT. Full variable domain (outside the CDR3, taken from reference TRBV18 and TRBJ1-5): NAGVMQNPRHLVRRRGQEARLRCSPMKGHSHVYWYRQLPEEGLKFMVYLQKENIIDESGMPKERFSAEFPKEGPSILRIQQVVRGDSAAYFCASSPPGQGTNQPQHFGDGTRLSIL.

The chain links TRBV6-5 to TRBJ1-6; D call uncertain. The CDR3 runs to 12 residues. Between the trimmed V and J ends, which lost 6 bases and 9 bases, there was a span of 9 bases. Germline CDR1 is MNHEY and CDR2 is SVGAGI. CDR3 protein: CASRPGSSPLHF. CDR3 in DNA: TGTGCCAGCAGACCGGGGAGTTCACCCCTCCACTTT.

The rearrangement links TRBV11-2 to TRBJ2-7, with D perhaps matching TRBD2 (5 bases). The CDR3 length is 14 residues. Germline assignment: CDR1 SGHAT and CDR2 FQNNGV. With 3 bases removed from V and 4 bases from J, the gap between germline ends came to 13 bases. Here the CDR3 DNA reads TGTGCCAGCAGCTTTAGCCGGGGTGAATACGAGCAGTACGTC. Translated: CASSFSRGEYEQYV.

The gene calls are TRBV5-4 and TRBJ2-1, with 9 positions matching TRBD2. Germline values: CDR1 SGHNT, CDR2 YYREEE (reference sequence). V lost 6 bases and J lost 3; bases outside the gene matches: 10. The CDR3 loop spans 16 amino acids. The CDR3 coding sequence is TGTGCCAGCAAACCCGAGGCTAGCGGGATCTACAATGAGCAGTTCTTC. Translating it yields CASKPEASGIYNEQFF.